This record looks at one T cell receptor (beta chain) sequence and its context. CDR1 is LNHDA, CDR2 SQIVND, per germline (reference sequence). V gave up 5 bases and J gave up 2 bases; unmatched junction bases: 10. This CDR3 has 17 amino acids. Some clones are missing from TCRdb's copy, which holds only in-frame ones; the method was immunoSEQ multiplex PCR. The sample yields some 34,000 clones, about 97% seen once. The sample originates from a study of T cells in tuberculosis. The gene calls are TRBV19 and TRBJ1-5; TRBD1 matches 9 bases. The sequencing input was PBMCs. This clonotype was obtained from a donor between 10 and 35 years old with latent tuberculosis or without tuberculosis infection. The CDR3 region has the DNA TGTGCCAGTAGTCTCACCACAGGGGGCGCGGGCAATCAGCCCCAGCATTTT. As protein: CASSLTTGGAGNQPQHF.